Each of the 11 T cell receptor beta chains below was sequenced from the same sample in a study of OX40 agonist ivuxolimab in advanced cancers. The library was obtained by the immunoSEQ multiplex PCR assay. This is the immuneACCESS table as TCRdb keeps it, with only in-frame sequences that have V and J called. A part of the clones is gone; compared with another copy, unresolved V genes explain less than half, and the rest is unexplained. This sample gives about 32,000 clones in total; around nine tenths of them show up just once. Jointly, the top ten make up roughly 30% of the sample. This specimen was CD4+ or CD8+ T cells sorted from blood, taken in a trial of the OX40 agonist ivuxolimab. The receptors were gathered from an adult with an advanced solid tumor such as melanoma, head and neck, liver or kidney cancer.

This clone was seen more than once but under ten times. CDR3 protein: CASSPRRGVYYEQYF. The CDR3 DNA follows: TGTGCCAGCAGCCCAAGGAGGGGGGTATACTACGAGCAGTACTTC. The genes are TRBV6-1 and TRBJ2-7, with D possibly being TRBD1 or TRBD2 (6 bases each). Germline V CDR1 and CDR2: MNHNS, SASEGT. The CDR3 covers 15 residues. Trimming took off 6 bases at V and 3 bases at J, with 18 bases between the two ends.

The genes are TRBV27 and TRBJ2-3; D unresolved. The V end was cut by 4 bases, the J end by 2 bases, with 7 bases between. The CDR3 is 13 residues long. The V gene's germline CDR1 is MNHEY and CDR2 SMNVEV (reference sequence). CDR3 sequence (DNA): TGTGCCAGCAGTTCAGGCTTCACAGATACGCAGTATTTT. Translation gives CASSSGFTDTQYF.

The J gene is TRBJ2-3, the V gene TRBV5-1, with D tentatively TRBD1 (5 bases). Germline CDR1 reads SGHRS; CDR2 reads YFSETQ. The ends were cut back, 2 bases at V and 3 bases at J, with 19 bases in the middle. The CDR3 runs 17 residues. CDR3 nucleotides: TGCGCCAGCAGCTTTCTGGGCGAAGGGGCTTGGACAGATACGCAGTATTTT. Translated: CASSFLGEGAWTDTQYF.

The chain joins TRBV27 to TRBJ2-7, with D possibly TRBD1 on 6 matching bases. The CDR3 contains 13 residues. Trimming cost V 4 bases and J 6 bases, with 13 bases left between them. Germline-derived CDR1 and CDR2 are MNHEY and SMNVEV (reference sequence). CDR3 DNA sequence: TGTGCCAGCAGTTATGCAGGGGCGACCGAGCAGTACTTC. Its protein product is CASSYAGATEQYF.

To note about this clone: This may be a read error, as it is one base from a much larger clone. The V and J genes are TRBV6-5 and TRBJ1-1; D gene unclear. Deletions cut 7 bases from V and 5 bases from J, with 8 bases between. Germline V gene sequence: CDR1 MNHEY, CDR2 SVGAGI. The CDR3 runs 11 residues. CDR3 bases: TGTGCCAGCAATTCTCTTACTGAAGCTTTCTTT. Translated, it gives CASNSLTEAFF.

J is TRBJ1-1 and V is TRBV2, with D perhaps TRBD1 (5 bases). Germline CDR1 is SNHLY and CDR2 is FYNNEI. The ends were cut back, 4 bases at V and 8 bases at J, with 32 bases in the middle. This CDR3 spans 19 amino acids. CDR3 loop: CASSVFKSGKLQGAGEAFF. The DNA for the CDR3 is TGTGCCAGCAGTGTGTTCAAGAGTGGGAAGCTACAAGGGGCCGGGGAAGCTTTCTTT.

This chain links TRBV10-3 with TRBJ1-5; 10 bases fit TRBD1. CDR1 is ENHRY and CDR2 is SYGVKD in the germline V gene. V shed 3 bases and J 4 bases; nucleotides not matched to a gene: 6. The CDR3 is 16 residues long. The CDR3 is CAISEGGQGLNQPQHF. CDR3 in DNA: TGTGCCATCAGTGAAGGGGGACAGGGGCTGAATCAGCCCCAGCATTTT.

V and J are TRBV19 and TRBJ1-1; D is possibly TRBD1 (6 bases). This CDR3 region has 14 residues. CDR1 is LNHDA, CDR2 SQIVND, per germline (reference sequence). The V end lost 6 bases, the J end lost 7 bases, and 18 bases lay between the germline ends. The CDR3, as DNA: TGTGCCAGTAGCCAATCAGGGGATGTGGGTGAAGCTTTCTTT. Translation gives CASSQSGDVGEAFF.

This chain connects TRBV6-1 to TRBJ2-2; D is possibly TRBD1 or TRBD2 (6 bases each). V lost 8 bases and J lost 3, with 13 bases in between. The CDR3 is 14 residues long. Per germline, CDR1 MNHNS and CDR2 SASEGT. The CDR3 loop reads CASRGQPDTGELFF. The CDR3 region has the DNA TGTGCCAGCCGGGGGCAGCCTGACACCGGGGAGCTGTTTTTT.

The CDR3 DNA reads as TGTGCCAGCAGCGACGGAGGGGACACTGAAGCTTTCTTT. This gives the protein CASSDGGDTEAFF. V is TRBV9 and J is TRBJ1-1, with D perhaps TRBD1 (5 bases). Germline CDR1 reads SGDLS; CDR2 reads YYNGEE. The CDR3 extends over 13 amino acids. V shed 3 bases and J shed 3 bases, with 9 bases lying between them. The whole variable domain, filled in from reference TRBV9 and TRBJ1-1, reads DSGVTQTPKHLITATGQRVTLRCSPRSGDLSVYWYQQSLDQGLQFLIQYYNGEERAKGNILERFSAQQFPDLHSELNLSSLELGDSALYFCASSDGGDTEAFFGQGTRLTVV.

This chain uses TRBV6-5 with TRBJ2-3; D not resolved. The V and J ends lost 2 bases and 0 bases respectively, with 3 bases between them. Per germline, CDR1 MNHEY and CDR2 SVGAGI. The CDR3 totals 13 residues. CDR3: CASSYTSTDTQYF. The DNA for the CDR3 is TGTGCCAGCAGTTACACTAGCACAGATACGCAGTATTTT.